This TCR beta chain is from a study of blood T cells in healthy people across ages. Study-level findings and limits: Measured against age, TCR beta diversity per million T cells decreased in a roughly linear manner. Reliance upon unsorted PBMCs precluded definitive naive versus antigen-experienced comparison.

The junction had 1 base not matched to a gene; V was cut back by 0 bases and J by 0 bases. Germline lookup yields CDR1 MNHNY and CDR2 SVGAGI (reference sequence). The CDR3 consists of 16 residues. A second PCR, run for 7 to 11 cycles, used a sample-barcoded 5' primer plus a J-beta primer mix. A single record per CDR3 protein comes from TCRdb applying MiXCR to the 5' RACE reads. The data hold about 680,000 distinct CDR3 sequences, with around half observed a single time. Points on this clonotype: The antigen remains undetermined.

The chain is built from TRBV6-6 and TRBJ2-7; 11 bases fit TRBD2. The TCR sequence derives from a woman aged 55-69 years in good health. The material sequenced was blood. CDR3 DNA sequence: TGTGCCAGCAGTTACTCAACTAGCGGGAGCTCCTACGAGCAGTACTTC. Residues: CASSYSTSGSSYEQYF.